The 27 T cell receptor beta chains below come from one sample, sequenced in a study of neurological immune-mediated disorders. TCRdb used MiXCR to reprocess the 5' RACE reads, holding one entry per CDR3 protein. The table has 72,000 or so distinct CDR3 sequences, approximately 17% seen once. Sequencing was done on a sample of PBMCs. The receptors were sampled from a woman aged 40-49 years in good health.

This clonotype showed up many times. The rearrangement links TRBV3-1 to TRBJ2-5; 9 nucleotides line up with TRBD2. This CDR3 contains 18 residues. Trimming took 4 bases from V and 5 from J; bases not matched to a gene: 17. The V gene's germline CDR1 is LGHDT and CDR2 YNNKEL (reference sequence). For the CDR3, the DNA is TGTGCCAGCAGCCGGGGGGGGAGGGCTAGCGGGGTAACGGAGACCCAGTACTTC. Its protein is CASSRGGRASGVTETQYF.

The genes are TRBV7-2 and TRBJ2-5; no clear D. Between the trimmed V and J ends, which lost 4 bases and 4 bases, there was a span of 4 bases. CDR3 length equals 11 residues. Germline V gives CDR1 SGHTA, CDR2 FQGNSA. CDR3 DNA sequence: TGTGCCAGCAGCTCCACAGAGACCCAGTACTTC. Translating it yields CASSSTETQYF.

The table lists this clonotype with many counts. The CDR3 is CASSHKRGGRETQYF. DNA for the CDR3: TGTGCCAGCAGCCACAAGCGGGGGGGTCGGGAGACCCAGTACTTC. This sequence joins TRBV3-1 and TRBJ2-5; TRBD2 aligns across 10 bases. Unmatched junction bases numbered 6, after V lost 3 bases and J lost 5 bases. The CDR3 sequence is 15 residues long. Per the germline V gene, CDR1 is LGHDT and CDR2 is YNNKEL (reference sequence).

This clonotype has a single count. V is TRBV5-1 and J is TRBJ1-2, with 7 nucleotides matching TRBD1. Germline lookup yields CDR1 SGHRS and CDR2 YFSETQ. This CDR3 spans 16 amino acids. The ends lost 0 bases at V and 0 bases at J; junction bases unmatched: 5. The CDR3 DNA sequence: TGCGCCAGCAGCTTGGATAGGGACAGATCTAACTATGGCTACACCTTC. Its protein product is CASSLDRDRSNYGYTF.

This clonotype was recorded at least ten times. The rearrangement links TRBV7-2 to TRBJ2-4, with 7 bases lining up with TRBD1. There are 17 residues in the CDR3. CDR1 and CDR2 from the germline V gene are SGHTA and FQGNSA. Trimming at V came to 5 bases and at J to 0 bases, leaving 10 bases not matched to a gene. CDR3 residues: CASSLLRDSLAKNIQYF. The CDR3 bases are TGTGCCAGCAGCCTTTTACGGGACAGTCTAGCCAAAAACATTCAGTACTTC.

The table lists this clonotype with many counts. The chain employs TRBV2 and TRBJ1-2; the D gene is possibly TRBD1 (5 bases). CDR1 is SNHLY, CDR2 FYNNEI, per germline. V dropped 3 bases and J dropped 6 bases, with 17 bases sitting between them. The CDR3 totals 15 residues. CDR3 nucleotides: TGTGCCAGCAGTGATAATGCAGGGAGTGAAGATGGCTACACCTTC. It codes for CASSDNAGSEDGYTF.

This clonotype was picked up many times. The chain uses TRBV2 and TRBJ1-5; 7 positions agree with TRBD1. The CDR3 is 16 amino acids. Germline trimming cut 4 bases from V and 2 bases from J; bases unmatched to any gene: 8. Germline V gene sequence: CDR1 SNHLY, CDR2 FYNNEI. CDR3 loop: CASSVGRTGGNQPQHF. The CDR3 nucleotides read TGTGCCAGCAGTGTGGGGAGGACAGGTGGCAATCAGCCCCAGCATTTT.

In its sample, this clonotype was seen many times. The chain combines TRBV29-1 with TRBJ1-1; no definite D call. Looked up from germline, CDR1 is SQVTM and CDR2 is ANQGSEA. V lost 4 bases, J lost 1 base, and 10 bases lay in between. The CDR3 covers 13 residues. CDR3 loop: CSVVRSSNTEAFF. For the CDR3, the DNA is TGCAGCGTTGTAAGGAGTTCGAACACTGAAGCTTTCTTT.

This clonotype was recorded many times. The gene calls are TRBV5-1 and TRBJ2-7; the D gene is possibly TRBD1 (6 bases). V was cut by 4 bases and J by 0 bases, with 20 bases left in between. This CDR3 has 17 amino acids. Germline V gives CDR1 SGHRS, CDR2 YFSETQ. The CDR3 DNA sequence: TGCGCCAGCAGCCCGACGCCCCCGGACAGAAGCTCCTACGAGCAGTACTTC. Protein product: CASSPTPPDRSSYEQYF.

Ten or more counts support this clonotype. The V and J genes are TRBV24-1 and TRBJ2-7; D may match TRBD1 or TRBD2 (5 bases each). Trimming stripped 8 bases from V and 3 bases from J, with 16 bases between. The CDR3 sequence is 14 residues long. Germline CDR1 reads KGHDR; CDR2 reads SFDVKD. CDR3 protein: CATTPPGANYEQYV. Here the CDR3 DNA reads TGTGCCACCACGCCACCCGGGGCTAACTACGAGCAGTACGTC.

The sample holds a few counts of this clonotype. V is TRBV7-9 and J is TRBJ2-5; D gene ambiguous. V dropped 6 bases and J dropped 5 bases, with 7 bases sitting between them. The germline gives CDR1 SEHNR, CDR2 FQNEAQ (reference sequence). The CDR3 has 11 amino acids. The CDR3 sequence is CASRRFETQYF. CDR3 coding DNA: TGTGCCAGCAGGAGATTTGAGACCCAGTACTTC.

The J gene is TRBJ2-1, the V gene TRBV15; 10 bases align to TRBD2. The CDR3 is made up of 15 amino acids. Trimming cost V 4 bases and J 3 bases; bases outside gene matches: 3. In germline, CDR1 is LNHNV, CDR2 YYDKDF (reference sequence). In nucleotides, the CDR3 is TGTGCCACCAGCACAGGACTAGCGGTCTACAATGAGCAGTTCTTC. This gives the protein CATSTGLAVYNEQFF.

This clonotype was found many times. The chain links TRBV7-3 to TRBJ2-1, with D perhaps matching TRBD1 (7 bases). Trimming removed 0 bases from V and 5 bases from J, with 17 bases in between. CDR3 length equals 17 residues. Germline assignment: CDR1 SGHTA and CDR2 FQGTGA. The CDR3 sequence is CASSLTVASRGDNEQFF. The DNA for the CDR3 is TGTGCCAGCAGCTTAACTGTTGCTAGCAGGGGGGACAATGAGCAGTTCTTC.

This clonotype was recorded at least ten times. The rearrangement joins TRBV20-1 to TRBJ2-7; 8 bases agree with TRBD1. Germline CDR1 DFQATT, CDR2 SNEGSKA (reference sequence). This CDR3 contains 16 residues. Losses at the gene ends were 5 bases for V and 3 bases for J; bases not matched to a gene: 15. The CDR3 nucleotides read TGCAGTGCTGGGCCGGACAGGGAGCGACCTTTCTACGAGCAGTACGTC. This sequence encodes CSAGPDRERPFYEQYV.

This clonotype was detected many times. V is TRBV20-1 and J is TRBJ2-3; maybe TRBD2 (5 bases). This CDR3 is built from 14 residues. Germline V gene data show CDR1 as DFQATT and CDR2 as SNEGSKA (reference sequence). V lost 3 bases and J lost 3, with 13 bases in between. This chain's CDR3 is CSASGVRPTDTQYF. The CDR3 region has the DNA TGCAGTGCTAGCGGGGTCAGGCCAACAGATACGCAGTATTTT.

This clonotype occurred many times. The chain combines TRBV20-1 with TRBJ2-7, with D uncertain. This CDR3 has 15 residues. Trimming pared 0 bases from V and 4 bases from J, leaving 16 bases between. Germline V lookup: CDR1 DFQATT, CDR2 SNEGSKA (reference sequence). In nucleotides, the CDR3 is TGCAGTGCTAGAGACCGGAATGCTGGGGTATACGAGCAGTACTTC. Translating gives CSARDRNAGVYEQYF.

At least ten counts were recorded for this clonotype. The chain couples TRBV18 to TRBJ2-5, with 14 nucleotides matching TRBD2. CDR3 length: 18 amino acids. Unmatched junction bases numbered 11, after V lost 1 base and J lost 7 bases. From germline, CDR1 is KGHSH and CDR2 LQKENI. CDR3 residues: CASSPRTSGGTLEGTQYF. CDR3 coding DNA: TGTGCCAGCTCACCACGGACTAGCGGGGGGACCCTGGAGGGGACCCAGTACTTC.

As to this clonotype: Since a much larger clone is just one base distant, this may be a read error. The chain has TRBV7-8 and TRBJ1-2; D is unresolved. The length of the CDR3 is 15 residues. The V end lost 5 bases, the J end lost 1 base, and 14 bases lay between the germline ends. CDR1 SGHVS and CDR2 FQNEAQ come from the germline V gene. The CDR3 region has the DNA TGTGCCAGCAGCCTTACCTGGACTGATAACTATGGCTACACCTTC. Its protein product is CASSLTWTDNYGYTF.

This clonotype was detected ten times or more. The chain has TRBV11-1 and TRBJ2-5, with D perhaps matching TRBD1 (8 bases). The CDR3 sequence is 16 residues long. CDR1 is SGHAT and CDR2 is FQDESV in the germline V gene (reference sequence). V was pared by 4 bases and J by 4 bases, with 19 bases between. The CDR3 reads CASSSGGQASRETQYF. The CDR3 DNA is TGTGCCAGCAGCTCGGGGGGACAGGCCTCTCGAGAGACCCAGTACTTC.

This clonotype was recorded many times. This rearrangement joins TRBV20-1 to TRBJ1-5, with D unclear. V dropped 0 bases and J dropped 4 bases, with 13 bases sitting between them. The CDR3 consists of 15 residues. CDR1 is DFQATT and CDR2 is SNEGSKA in the germline V gene (reference sequence). The CDR3 region is CSARDLGLLNQPQHF. As DNA, the CDR3 is TGCAGTGCTAGAGATCTGGGGTTACTTAATCAGCCCCAGCATTTT.

The sample holds many counts of this clonotype. This chain links TRBV3-1 with TRBJ1-4; D unclear. CDR3 length: 13 amino acids. V dropped 1 base and J dropped 8 bases, with 8 bases sitting between them. The V gene's germline CDR1 is LGHDT and CDR2 YNNKEL (reference sequence). CDR3 bases: TGTGCCAGCAGCCAAGGGACGGCAGAAAAACTGTTTTTT. Residues: CASSQGTAEKLFF.

This clonotype was seen ten or more times. The rearrangement links TRBV28 to TRBJ1-2; no clear D. Germline V gene data show CDR1 as MDHEN and CDR2 as SYDVKM. Deletions cut 3 bases from V and 3 bases from J, with 17 bases between. CDR3 length: 16 amino acids. The CDR3 is CASSFRGASAYYGYTF. In DNA form, the CDR3 reads TGTGCCAGCAGTTTTCGTGGCGCTTCCGCCTACTATGGCTACACCTTC.

This clonotype came up many times. The chain uses TRBV7-2 and TRBJ2-1, with D possibly being TRBD2 (6 bases). Between the trimmed V and J ends, which lost 4 bases and 1 base, there was a span of 17 bases. The germline V gene encodes CDR1 SGHTA and CDR2 FQGNSA. The length of the CDR3 is 17 residues. The DNA for the CDR3 is TGTGCCAGCAGCTCCCCCGGTAGCGGTCGATCCTACAATGAGCAGTTCTTC. Amino acid sequence: CASSSPGSGRSYNEQFF.

This clonotype was observed many times. The V gene is TRBV7-3, the J gene TRBJ1-5; no firm D call. The ends were cut back, 5 bases at V and 0 bases at J, with 11 bases in the middle. Germline CDR1 reads SGHTA; CDR2 reads FQGTGA. There are 15 residues in the CDR3. The CDR3 coding sequence is TGTGCCAGCAGCGCCCAGGACGATAGCAATCAGCCCCAGCATTTT. Translation gives CASSAQDDSNQPQHF.

This clonotype appeared many times. The chain uses TRBV24-1 and TRBJ1-1; D possibly corresponds to TRBD1 (5 bases). The V end was cut by 2 bases, the J end by 1 base, with 7 bases between. The CDR3 has 14 amino acids. The germline V gene has CDR1 KGHDR and CDR2 SFDVKD. The CDR3 region has the DNA TGTGCCACCAGTGATTCGGGGGAGAACACTGAAGCTTTCTTT. Amino acids: CATSDSGENTEAFF.

Ten or more counts support this clonotype. This chain connects TRBV5-6 to TRBJ2-1; D remains ambiguous. This CDR3 comprises 11 residues. The germline gives CDR1 SGHDT, CDR2 YYEEEE. The V gene lost 0 bases and the J gene lost 10 bases, with 5 bases spanning the gap. The CDR3 loop is CASSLGMEQFF. CDR3 coding DNA: TGTGCCAGCAGCTTGGGTATGGAGCAGTTCTTC. Supplemented by reference TRBV5-6 and TRBJ2-1, the full variable domain reads DAGVTQSPTHLIKTRGQQVTLRCSPKSGHDTVSWYQQALGQGPQFIFQYYEEEERQRGNFPDRFSGHQFPNYSSELNVNALLLGDSALYLCASSLGMEQFFGPGTRLTVL.

This clonotype was seen many times. The V call is TRBV7-2, the J call TRBJ1-6; tentative D call: TRBD1 (6 bases). V lost 6 bases and J 10 bases, leaving 16 bases between the germline ends. The CDR3 has 14 residues. Per germline, CDR1 SGHTA and CDR2 FQGNSA. The CDR3 protein is CASSLQGDRSPLHF. CDR3 nucleotides: TGTGCCAGCAGTTTACAGGGTGATAGGTCACCCCTCCACTTT.